Listed here is a single T cell receptor (beta chain). From germline, CDR1 is SGHKS and CDR2 YYEKEE (reference sequence). Deletions cut 2 bases from V and 7 bases from J, with 24 bases between. The CDR3 length is 17 residues. This entry belongs to a study of blood T cell repertoires in COVID-19. Study information: PBMCs, B-cell-depleted T cells, or T cells were the source of the cDNA or gDNA that made up the material.

Authors' data handling: For nucleated cells, counts were estimated from reference gene primer amplification. The table came from immunoSEQ multiplex PCR; TCRdb's copy has only in-frame clones and leaves some out. The V and J calls and the clone size are those of that table, but D and trimming were determined from the DNA. This sample yields approximately 70,000 clones, of which 76% are seen a single time; 15% belongs to the top ten. The Seattle patients, enrolled during active infection, were followed longitudinally. The specimen was peripheral blood. J is TRBJ2-5 and V is TRBV5-5; tentative D call: TRBD1 (6 bases). This sequence was found in a man aged 55 to 70 with COVID-19, enrolled during active disease. The CDR3 is CASSLGQSGPLGATQYF. The CDR3 DNA follows: TGTGCCAGCAGCTTAGGACAATCTGGGCCTTTGGGGGCGACCCAGTACTTC.